A selection of T cell receptor beta chains follows, all from one sample in a study of post-analysis software for immune sequencing data. TCRdb called the PCR reads again in MiXCR, with one record for every CDR3 protein. The repertoire has over 150,000 distinct CDR3 sequences, about 32% of them found once; the top ten carry 1.5%. The sequenced sample consisted of blood. All receptors derive from a girl aged 10 to 17 with multiple sclerosis. Both conserved end residues are part of each CDR3. Fields, in order: D gene, clone size, J gene, V gene, CDR3 protein, CDR3 DNA. D genes are given only for firm matches. Clone size is stated in some rows and not others, as once, few, many or a class when expanded.

NA	many	TRBJ2-7	TRBV20-1	CSARDGGQNYEQYF	TGCAGTGCTAGAGATGGGGGACAAAACTACGAGCAGTACTTC
TRBD2	many	TRBJ2-1	TRBV7-6	CASSLAGGPRGEQFF	TGTGCCAGCAGCTTAGCGGGAGGGCCCCGAGGTGAGCAGTTCTTC
TRBD2	NA	TRBJ2-7	TRBV20-1	CSASPRGRAWHEQYF	TGCAGTGCTTCCCCCCGCGGGAGGGCCTGGCACGAGCAGTACTTC
NA	many	TRBJ2-7	TRBV20-1	CSARVPGRAYEQYF	TGCAGTGCTAGGGTCCCCGGTCGGGCCTACGAGCAGTACTTC
NA	many	TRBJ1-2	TRBV12-3/TRBV12-4	CASSFAGLGYTF	TGTGCCAGCAGTTTCGCAGGGTTGGGCTACACCTTC
NA	NA	TRBJ1-1	TRBV28	CASSSPGGGITEAFF	TGTGCCAGCAGTTCGCCCGGGGGTGGTATCACTGAAGCTTTCTTT
NA	NA	TRBJ1-5	TRBV2	CASSVRQGDQPQHF	TGTGCCAGCAGTGTCCGGCAGGGCGATCAGCCCCAGCATTTT
TRBD1	NA	TRBJ1-1	TRBV27	CASSSSRTGGMNTEAFF	TGTGCCAGCAGCTCGTCGCGGACAGGGGGTATGAACACTGAAGCTTTCTTT
NA	NA	TRBJ1-5	TRBV4-1	CVSSQDRISRNQPQHF	TGCGTCAGCAGCCAAGACCGTATCTCGAGGAATCAGCCCCAGCATTTT
NA	many	TRBJ1-1	TRBV5-1	CASSLVGDEAFF	TGCGCCAGCAGCTTGGTTGGAGACGAAGCTTTCTTT
NA	NA	TRBJ1-1	TRBV28	CASSLEDTEAFF	TGTGCCAGCAGCCTTGAGGACACTGAAGCTTTCTTT
NA	many	TRBJ2-7	TRBV28	CASSLDGAYEQYF	TGTGCCAGCAGTTTGGACGGAGCCTACGAGCAGTACTTC
TRBD2	many	TRBJ2-1	TRBV12-3/TRBV12-4	CASTGATSGSYNEQFF	TGTGCCAGCACCGGGGCGACTAGCGGATCCTACAATGAGCAGTTCTTC
NA	many	TRBJ2-1	TRBV15	CATRDPSGLYNEQFF	TGTGCCACCAGGGACCCCTCGGGCCTCTACAATGAGCAGTTCTTC
TRBD2	NA	TRBJ2-3	TRBV12-3/TRBV12-4	CASSRTSGRADTQYF	TGTGCCAGCAGTCGGACTAGCGGGAGAGCAGATACGCAATATTTT
NA	NA	TRBJ1-2	TRBV6-5	CVSSYSIEERSGYTF	TGTGTCAGCAGTTACTCAATTGAAGAGAGGAGTGGCTACACCTTC
NA	NA	TRBJ2-3	TRBV2	CASSLDPSPSTDTQYF	TGTGCCAGCAGTTTGGACCCATCCCCCAGCACAGATACGCAGTATTTT
NA	few	TRBJ2-1	TRBV29-1	CSVLSGNERFF	TGCAGCGTTTTGTCGGGGAATGAGCGGTTCTTC
NA	NA	TRBJ2-2	TRBV7-6	CASSLRGGYTGELFF	TGTGCCAGCAGCTTAAGAGGGGGATACACCGGGGAGCTGTTTTTT
TRBD1	many	TRBJ2-1	TRBV14	CASSQDRGQGNVITNEQFF	TGTGCCAGCAGCCAAGACAGAGGACAGGGCAACGTAATAACAAATGAGCAGTTCTTC
NA	NA	TRBJ1-2	TRBV24-1	CATSDLRQGGTYDYTF	TGTGCCACCAGTGATTTGAGGCAGGGTGGTACCTATGACTACACCTTC
NA	many	TRBJ1-2	TRBV4-1	CASSQTEAGNYGYTF	TGCGCCAGCAGCCAAACCGAGGCCGGTAACTATGGCTACACCTTC
TRBD2	many	TRBJ2-7	TRBV25-1	CASREMGLAGAAYF	TGTGCCAGCAGAGAAATGGGGCTAGCGGGAGCGGCGTACTTC